This entry lists 10 T cell receptor beta chains sequenced from one sample in a study of shared clonotypes between healthy human individuals. CD45RO-negative CD8 cells positively selected for CCR7 made up the naive population, which excluded terminally differentiated effector memory CD45RA+ cells. Profiling relied on immunoSEQ multiplex PCR, and the TCRdb table lists in-frame clones only, not all of them. In the table there are roughly 1,800,000 clones, approximately 94% of which are singletons. The specimen was naive CD8+ T cells sorted from blood. The receptors shown here come from a man aged 18-30 years in good health.

CDR3 protein: CASRLARGTGESSTNEKLFF. In DNA, the CDR3 is TGTGCAAGTCGCTTAGCGCGGGGGACAGGGGAGTCATCAACTAATGAAAAACTGTTTTTT. The V gene is TRBV12-2, the J gene TRBJ1-4; TRBD1, the table's D call, was not compared with the DNA. TRBV12-2 is designated a pseudogene. CDR3 length: 20 amino acids.

The genes are TRBV28 and TRBJ1-2, with unresolved D. V was shortened by 9 bases and J by 3 bases, with 11 bases between the two germline ends. CDR1 is MDHEN, CDR2 SYDVKM, per germline. CDR3 size: 12 residues. CDR3 nucleotides: TGTGCCAGTGGCGGACTTGACTATGGCTACACCTTC. Translation: CASGGLDYGYTF.

J is TRBJ2-7 and V is TRBV7-8; D is uncertain. This CDR3 has 13 residues. Germline CDR1 and CDR2: SGHVS and FQNEAQ. V was shortened by 2 bases and J by 6 bases, with 11 bases between the two germline ends. This CDR3 is CASSLSKDFEQYF. The CDR3 DNA sequence: TGTGCCAGCAGCTTATCAAAAGATTTCGAGCAGTACTTC.

DNA of the CDR3: TGTGCCAGCAGCCCCACGGGCGGGGGGCTCTCAGATACGCAGTATTTT. As protein: CASSPTGGGLSDTQYF. The V and J genes are TRBV7-9 and TRBJ2-3; 8 nucleotides line up with TRBD2. This CDR3 contains 16 residues. Germline assignment: CDR1 SEHNR and CDR2 FQNEAQ (reference sequence). The V gene end was trimmed by 5 bases and the J gene end by 4 bases; junction bases not matched to a gene: 11.

CDR3 nucleotides: TGTGCCAGCAGTTCCGGACTAGCGGCCACAGATACGCAGTATTTT. Its translation is CASSSGLAATDTQYF. The chain joins TRBV6-6 to TRBJ2-3; 10 positions agree with TRBD2. The CDR3 spans 15 residues. After removal of 4 bases from V and 2 bases from J, the junction contained 3 bases not matched to a gene. Germline V gene lookup returns CDR1 MNHNY and CDR2 SVGAGI (reference sequence).

V usage is TRBV19 and J usage is TRBJ2-7; D uncertain. Germline V CDR1 and CDR2: LNHDA, SQIVND (reference sequence). The V end was cut by 3 bases, the J end by 4 bases, with 10 bases between. This CDR3 region has 13 residues. CDR3 loop: CASSIDWAYEQYF. The CDR3, as DNA: TGTGCCAGTAGTATTGATTGGGCATACGAGCAGTACTTC.

This clone occurred once. The rearrangement links TRBV7-9 to TRBJ2-1, with 7 bases fitting TRBD1. The J segment lost 1 base and the V segment lost 2 bases, leaving 2 bases of the junction unmatched. CDR3 length: 15 amino acids. CDR1 and CDR2 from the germline V gene are SEHNR and FQNEAQ (reference sequence). In nucleotides, the CDR3 is TGTGCCAGCAGCTTAAAACAGGGGTCCTACAATGAGCAGTTCTTC. Residues: CASSLKQGSYNEQFF.

This rearrangement joins TRBV28 to TRBJ2-7; 7 bases are a match to TRBD1. The germline gives CDR1 MDHEN, CDR2 SYDVKM. The CDR3 has 16 amino acids. J lost 3 bases, V lost 6 bases, and 14 bases had no gene match. The CDR3 loop is CASRTSPGQLDYEQYF. CDR3 nucleotides: TGTGCCAGCAGGACCTCTCCGGGACAGCTTGACTACGAGCAGTACTTC.

Details on this clone: The DNA is omitted, as the CDR3 cannot be located on it reliably, and the CDR3 follows TCRdb's listing. The chain couples TRBV27 to TRBJ1-1. Ends included, the CDR3 has 14 residues. Germline values: CDR1 MNHEY, CDR2 SMNVEV (reference sequence). CDR3 region: CASSLFGPGAEAFF.

This sequence joins TRBV7-2 and TRBJ2-5; 10 nucleotides agree with TRBD2. CDR1 and CDR2 (germline): SGHTA, FQGNSA. This CDR3 region has 15 residues. Trimming removed 5 bases from V and 5 bases from J; junction bases left unmatched: 8. CDR3 sequence reads: CASSTPAGGLETQYF. In DNA form, the CDR3 reads TGTGCCAGCAGCACACCAGCGGGGGGGCTCGAGACCCAGTACTTC.